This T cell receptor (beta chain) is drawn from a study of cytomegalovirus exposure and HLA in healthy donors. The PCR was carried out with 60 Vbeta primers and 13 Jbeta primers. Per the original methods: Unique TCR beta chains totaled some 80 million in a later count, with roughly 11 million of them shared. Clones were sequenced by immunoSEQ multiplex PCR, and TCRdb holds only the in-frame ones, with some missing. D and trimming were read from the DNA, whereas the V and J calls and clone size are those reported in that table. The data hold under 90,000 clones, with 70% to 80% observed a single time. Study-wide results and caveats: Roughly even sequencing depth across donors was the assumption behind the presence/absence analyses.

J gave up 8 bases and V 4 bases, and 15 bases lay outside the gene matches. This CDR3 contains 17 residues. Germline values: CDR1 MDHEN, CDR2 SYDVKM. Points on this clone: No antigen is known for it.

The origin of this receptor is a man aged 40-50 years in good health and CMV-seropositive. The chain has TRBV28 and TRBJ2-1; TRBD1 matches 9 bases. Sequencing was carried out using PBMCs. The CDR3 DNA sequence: TGTGCCAGCAGTTCCCTGACAGGGGGTAATATCGTCGATGAGCAGTTCTTC. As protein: CASSSLTGGNIVDEQFF.